Below, 8 T cell receptor beta chains from the same sample are listed, as sequenced in a study of CD8+CD57+ T cells in acquired aplastic anemia. Profiles of TCR beta VDJ and CDR3 were generated from a genomic DNA template. TCRdb analysed the reads with MiXCR anew, one entry per CDR3 protein. The table shows some 180,000 distinct CDR3 sequences, with about half occurring only once. The specimen was sorted CD4+, CD8+, or CD8+CD57+ T cells (not recorded which) from PBMCs. Source of these receptors: a human donor in good health.

The gene calls are TRBV7-2 and TRBJ2-5; tentatively, D is TRBD1 (6 bases). Trimming took off 1 base at V and 3 bases at J, with 12 bases between the two ends. Germline V CDR1 and CDR2: SGHTA, FQGNSA. The CDR3 sequence is 15 residues long. The CDR3 coding sequence is TGTGCCAGCAGCTTAGAAGCAGGGGACAAAGAGACCCAGTACTTC. The encoded protein is CASSLEAGDKETQYF.

V usage is TRBV24-1 and J usage is TRBJ1-5; D might be TRBD1 (6 bases). The CDR3 contains 14 residues. Germline CDR1 KGHDR, CDR2 SFDVKD. V shed 4 bases and J shed 6 bases, with 12 bases lying between them. The CDR3 sequence is CATSEAGEGQPQHF. CDR3 bases: TGTGCCACCAGTGAGGCAGGGGAGGGTCAGCCCCAGCATTTT.

The table lists this clonotype with many counts. The V gene is TRBV20-1, the J gene TRBJ2-3, with 7 bases aligning to TRBD2. J gave up 5 bases and V 0 bases, and 8 bases lay outside the gene matches. The CDR3 is made up of 15 amino acids. CDR1 DFQATT and CDR2 SNEGSKA come from the germline V gene (reference sequence). The CDR3 region is CSARDRAGVLDTQYF. DNA of the CDR3: TGCAGTGCTAGAGATAGGGCGGGAGTGTTAGATACGCAGTATTTT.

The chain uses TRBV29-1 and TRBJ2-1, with D possibly TRBD1 on 6 matching bases. The ends were cut back, 0 bases at V and 9 bases at J, with 21 bases in the middle. The CDR3 consists of 16 residues. From germline, CDR1 is SQVTM and CDR2 ANQGSEA. The DNA for the CDR3 is TGCAGCGTTGAAGATAGGGGGAGACAGACCGTCGGTGAGCAGTTCTTC. Its translation: CSVEDRGRQTVGEQFF.

This clonotype was recorded a few times. The chain uses TRBV15 and TRBJ2-1, with D uncertain. The CDR3 has 14 residues. Per germline, CDR1 LNHNV and CDR2 YYDKDF (reference sequence). V was shortened by 0 bases and J by 0 bases, with 3 bases between the two germline ends. CDR3 sequence (DNA): TGTGCCACCAGCAGAGAAGGCTCCTACAATGAGCAGTTCTTC. It specifies CATSREGSYNEQFF.

The rearrangement links TRBV6-2 or TRBV6-3 to TRBJ2-7; 9 bases map to TRBD2. The CDR3 totals 14 residues. Looked up from germline, CDR1 is MNHEY and CDR2 is SVGEGT. V trimming: 7 bases; J trimming: 5 bases; junction bases outside the gene matches: 9. CDR3 sequence (DNA): TGTGCCAGCAAAAATAGCGGGGGCAACAACGAGCAGTACTTC. It translates to CASKNSGGNNEQYF.

This clonotype was seen only a few times. The chain employs TRBV24-1 and TRBJ1-5; no reliable D call. Per the germline V gene, CDR1 is KGHDR and CDR2 is SFDVKD. Trimming removed 12 bases at V and 1 base at J, with 12 bases between. The CDR3 loop spans 13 amino acids. In nucleotides, the CDR3 is TGTGCCTCTGAAGGAGGGAGCAATCAGCCCCAGCATTTT. Translation: CASEGGSNQPQHF.

The rearrangement links TRBV9 to TRBJ2-1, with 9 bases aligning to TRBD2. Germline values: CDR1 SGDLS, CDR2 YYNGEE. Trimming removed 3 bases from V and 2 bases from J; junction bases left unmatched: 6. CDR3 size: 16 residues. The CDR3 loop reads CASSAQTSGAYNEQFF. The CDR3 region has the DNA TGTGCCAGCAGCGCTCAGACTAGCGGAGCCTACAATGAGCAGTTCTTC.